Reported below is one T cell receptor (beta chain). Antigen: not known. The sample belongs to a study of OX40 agonist ivuxolimab in advanced cancers. Study observations and caveats: No antigen was identified for the clonally expanded peripheral T cells.

The CDR3 loop spans 14 amino acids. Unmatched junction bases numbered 4, after V lost 0 bases and J lost 5 bases. CDR1 is GTSNPN and CDR2 is SVGIG in the germline V gene (reference sequence). Generated by immunoSEQ multiplex PCR, the TCRdb table keeps only in-frame clones and is missing some. The data hold some 86,000 clones, with 90% observed a single time. The V gene is TRBV30, the J gene TRBJ2-3, with 8 bases matching TRBD2. This TCR derives from an adult with an advanced solid tumor such as melanoma, head and neck, liver or kidney cancer. The sequencing used CD4+ or CD8+ T cells sorted from blood, collected in a trial of the OX40 agonist ivuxolimab. The CDR3 loop reads CAWSVGGGEDTQYF. The CDR3 DNA is TGTGCCTGGAGTGTCGGGGGGGGAGAAGATACGCAGTATTTT.